This is a list of T cell receptor beta chains from one sample in a study of low-dose radiotherapy and immunotherapy resistance in tumors. TCRdb ran MiXCR on the reads and lists one entry per CDR3 protein. Altogether tens of thousands of distinct CDR3 sequences are present, 20% to 25% being singletons, with the ten largest covering around 6%. The sample was PBMCs, taken before treatment. The source is a male donor with prostate cancer. Each CDR3 is given with its conserved first and last residue. A D gene is named only where the DNA matches it firmly. The size of a clone is reported for some rows only, either as once, few or many, or as a class for expanded clones.

>TRBV5-1|many|TRBJ2-1|NA
CASSLTSSTYNEQFF
TGCGCCAGCAGCTTAACTAGCTCGACCTACAATGAGCAGTTCTTC
>TRBV3-1|many|TRBJ1-1|NA
CASSQDPSTEAFF
TGTGCCAGCAGCCAAGATCCAAGCACTGAAGCTTTCTTT
>TRBV10-3|NA|TRBJ2-1|NA
CAISESMEAIKNGQFF
TGTGCCATCAGTGAGTCGATGGAAGCGATTAAGAATGGGCAGTTCTTC
>TRBV27|many|TRBJ2-3|TRBD2
CASSLLAGGGTDTQYF
TGTGCCAGCAGTTTACTAGCGGGGGGTGGCACAGATACGCAGTATTTT
>TRBV6-1|NA|TRBJ2-1|NA
CASIYQASTEQFF
TGTGCCAGCATCTACCAGGCGAGTACTGAGCAGTTCTTC
>TRBV18|many|TRBJ1-2|NA
CASSPPINITYGYTF
TGTGCCAGCTCACCACCGATAAACATTACCTATGGCTACACCTTC
>TRBV18|many|TRBJ2-4|TRBD1
CASSPLPPDRENIQYF
TGTGCCAGCTCACCACTCCCTCCCGACAGGGAGAACATTCAGTACTTC
>TRBV7-6|many|TRBJ2-1|NA
CASSQGQGQFF
TGTGCCAGCAGCCAAGGACAAGGTCAGTTCTTC
>TRBV20-1|many|TRBJ2-3|NA
CSARDRSGLTDTQYF
TGCAGTGCTAGAGATCGTAGCGGCCTCACAGATACGCAGTATTTT
>TRBV20-1|many|TRBJ1-4|TRBD1
CSARRETGTNEKLFF
TGCAGTGCTAGACGAGAGACAGGGACTAATGAAAAACTGTTTTTT
>TRBV18|many|TRBJ1-1|NA
CASSPPGTNTEAFF
TGTGCCAGCTCACCCCCAGGGACGAACACTGAAGCTTTCTTT
>TRBV19|many|TRBJ1-2|NA
CASRSGGAGPYGYTF
TGTGCCAGTAGATCGGGGGGTGCAGGTCCCTATGGCTACACCTTC
>TRBV6-6|NA|TRBJ2-3|NA
CASSLRDSVPTDTQYF
TGTGCCAGCAGCCTCCGGGACTCGGTTCCGACTGATACGCAGTATTTT
>TRBV6-2/TRBV6-3|many|TRBJ1-3|NA
CASSGPGKSDGNTIYF
TGTGCCAGCAGTGGACCAGGGAAGTCGGATGGAAACACCATATATTTT
>TRBV11-2|few|TRBJ2-7|NA
CASSFQGPEQYF
TGTGCCAGCAGCTTTCAGGGGCCCGAGCAGTACTTC
>TRBV6-2/TRBV6-3|many|TRBJ2-2|NA
CASSYFAVDTGELFF
TGTGCCAGCAGTTACTTTGCTGTTGACACCGGGGAGCTGTTTTTT
>TRBV25-1|many|TRBJ1-4|NA
CASSDSLPGEKLFF
TGTGCCAGCAGTGATAGCCTGCCGGGTGAAAAACTGTTTTTT
>TRBV28|few|TRBJ1-2|NA
CASSLPLTEPSGYTF
TGTGCCAGCAGTTTACCCCTGACAGAACCGTCAGGCTACACCTTC
>TRBV4-1|many|TRBJ1-1|TRBD1
CASSQVQGTVAFF
TGCGCCAGCAGCCAAGTCCAGGGGACAGTAGCTTTCTTT
>TRBV7-2|NA|TRBJ2-4|NA
CASSLTRGAKNIQYF
TGTGCCAGCAGTCTAACTCGGGGGGCCAAAAACATTCAGTACTTC
>TRBV5-1|many|TRBJ2-5|TRBD2
CASSQGLAGSQETQYF
TGCGCCAGCAGCCAAGGACTAGCGGGATCTCAAGAGACCCAGTACTTC
>TRBV29-1|NA|TRBJ1-1|NA
CSASGGYTEAFFF
TGCAGCGCCAGCGGGGGGTACACTGAAGCTTTCTTCTTT
>TRBV7-9|many|TRBJ1-4|TRBD1
CASTNLQGEDEKLFF
TGTGCCAGCACCAACCTACAGGGGGAGGATGAAAAACTGTTTTTT
>TRBV7-2|many|TRBJ1-2|NA
CASSLRGQAGYTF
TGTGCCAGCAGCTTAAGAGGCCAGGCGGGCTACACCTTC
>TRBV19|many|TRBJ1-5|TRBD1
CASSLQGVRGNQPQHF
TGTGCCAGTAGTCTTCAGGGGGTACGAGGTAATCAGCCCCAGCATTTT
>TRBV2|many|TRBJ1-6|NA
CASRPGRQEGSPLHF
TGTGCCAGCAGGCCGGGAAGACAGGAGGGTTCACCCCTCCACTTT
>TRBV5-4|many|TRBJ2-1|TRBD2
CASSLGSGGQYNEQFF
TGTGCCAGCAGCTTGGGGAGCGGGGGCCAGTACAATGAGCAGTTCTTC
>TRBV6-2/TRBV6-3|many|TRBJ2-7|TRBD1
CASRSTGTGGEQYF
TGTGCCAGCAGATCCACCGGGACAGGGGGCGAGCAGTACTTC
>TRBV6-2/TRBV6-3|medium-sized|TRBJ1-1|TRBD1
CASSYSRDRGQALPEAFF
TGTGCCAGCAGTTACAGTAGGGACAGGGGGCAGGCCCTCCCTGAAGCTTTCTTT
>TRBV2|NA|TRBJ2-5|TRBD1
CASSEGPGGQETQYF
TGTGCCAGCAGTGAAGGGCCAGGGGGCCAAGAGACCCAGTACTTC
>TRBV18|many|TRBJ1-4|NA
CASSPPTAATNEKLFF
TGTGCCAGCTCACCACCTACAGCTGCAACTAATGAAAAACTGTTTTTT
>TRBV4-2|many|TRBJ2-1|NA
CASSQDVQGYNEQFF
TGTGCCAGCAGCCAAGATGTCCAGGGCTACAATGAGCAGTTCTTC
>TRBV23-1|NA|TRBJ1-4|NA
CASSQYRYNEKLFF
TGCGCCAGCAGTCAATACCGATATAATGAAAAACTGTTTTTT
>TRBV28|many|TRBJ2-2|NA
CASSLFWPGELFF
TGTGCCAGCAGTTTGTTTTGGCCCGGGGAGCTGTTTTTT
>TRBV6-6|many|TRBJ1-2|TRBD1
CASSYERQGPSHGYTF
TGTGCCAGCAGTTACGAGAGACAGGGACCTTCCCATGGCTACACCTTC
>TRBV27|many|TRBJ2-7|NA
CASSWGSRWEDYEQYF
TGTGCCAGCAGCTGGGGCAGCCGTTGGGAGGACTACGAGCAGTACTTC
>TRBV5-1|many|TRBJ1-1|TRBD1
CASSLGQGRFAEAFF
TGCGCCAGCAGCTTGGGACAGGGGCGTTTCGCTGAAGCTTTCTTT
>TRBV5-1|many|TRBJ2-2|NA
CASTRGYAGNTGELFF
TGCGCCAGCACAAGGGGCTACGCGGGGAACACCGGGGAGCTGTTTTTT
>TRBV20-1|many|TRBJ2-1|NA
CSARAPTWEQFF
TGCAGTGCTAGAGCCCCGACATGGGAGCAGTTCTTC
>TRBV19|many|TRBJ2-1|TRBD2
CASRVTSGSHEQFF
TGTGCCAGTAGGGTGACTAGCGGGAGCCATGAGCAGTTCTTC
>TRBV3-1|many|TRBJ2-1|NA
CASVRADEQFF
TGTGCCAGCGTGCGGGCAGATGAGCAGTTCTTC
>TRBV4-1|many|TRBJ2-7|NA
CASSQARDGSYEQYF
TGCGCCAGCAGCCAGGCACGGGACGGCTCCTACGAGCAGTACTTC
>TRBV5-4|many|TRBJ2-5|TRBD1
CASSLGWGQPSEETQYF
TGTGCCAGCAGCTTAGGATGGGGACAGCCCAGCGAAGAGACCCAGTACTTC
>TRBV2|once|TRBJ2-1|TRBD2
CVSLAGGPYDNEQFF
TGTGTCAGCCTGGCGGGAGGGCCCTATGACAATGAGCAGTTCTTC
>TRBV6-2/TRBV6-3|many|TRBJ2-6|NA
CASSYSTGVRGYSGANVLTF
TGTGCCAGCAGTTACTCGACGGGAGTCAGGGGTTACTCTGGGGCCAACGTCCTGACTTTC
>TRBV7-9|many|TRBJ1-2|NA
CASSAYRDQNYGYTF
TGTGCCAGCAGCGCCTACAGGGACCAGAACTATGGCTACACCTTC
>TRBV7-2|NA|TRBJ2-3|NA
CASSLRPQGVTDTQYF
TGTGCCAGCAGCTTACGCCCACAGGGTGTAACAGATACGCAGTATTTT
>TRBV5-4|many|TRBJ2-1|NA
CASSIRRDRNNEQFF
TGTGCCAGCAGCATCAGAAGGGACCGGAACAATGAGCAGTTCTTC
>TRBV27|many|TRBJ2-7|NA
CASSPQAARSYEQYF
TGTGCCAGCAGTCCACAAGCGGCTCGCTCCTACGAGCAGTACTTC
>TRBV6-6|many|TRBJ2-3|TRBD2
CASTHGLGPTADTQYF
TGTGCCAGCACGCACGGACTAGGCCCAACGGCGGATACGCAGTATTTT
>TRBV27|NA|TRBJ2-1|TRBD2
CASSRLGEGNEQFF
TGTGCCAGCAGCCGACTAGGGGAGGGCAATGAGCAGTTCTTC